This T cell receptor (beta chain) is from a study of blood T cell repertoires in COVID-19. Across the whole study: Acute-phase and convalescent COVID-19 samples originated in the United States, Italy and Spain.

Germline V gene data show CDR1 as LGHDT and CDR2 as YNNKEL (reference sequence). The CDR3 loop spans 15 amino acids. The ends lost 4 bases at V and 1 base at J; junction bases unmatched: 6. Seattle patient enrollment occurred during active infection, with longitudinal follow-up thereafter. This table comes from immunoSEQ multiplex PCR, and its TCRdb copy is limited to in-frame clones, with some not included. The sample consists of a few hundred thousand clones, around 86% of them appearing once. This rearrangement joins TRBV3-1 (or the pseudogene TRBV3-2) to TRBJ1-1; 7 nucleotides align to TRBD1. This clonotype was sampled from a woman older than 75 with COVID-19, enrolled during active disease. What was sequenced was peripheral blood. The CDR3 region is CASSPSDRRNTEAFF. Here the CDR3 DNA reads TGTGCCAGCAGCCCCTCGGACAGGCGGAACACTGAAGCTTTCTTT.